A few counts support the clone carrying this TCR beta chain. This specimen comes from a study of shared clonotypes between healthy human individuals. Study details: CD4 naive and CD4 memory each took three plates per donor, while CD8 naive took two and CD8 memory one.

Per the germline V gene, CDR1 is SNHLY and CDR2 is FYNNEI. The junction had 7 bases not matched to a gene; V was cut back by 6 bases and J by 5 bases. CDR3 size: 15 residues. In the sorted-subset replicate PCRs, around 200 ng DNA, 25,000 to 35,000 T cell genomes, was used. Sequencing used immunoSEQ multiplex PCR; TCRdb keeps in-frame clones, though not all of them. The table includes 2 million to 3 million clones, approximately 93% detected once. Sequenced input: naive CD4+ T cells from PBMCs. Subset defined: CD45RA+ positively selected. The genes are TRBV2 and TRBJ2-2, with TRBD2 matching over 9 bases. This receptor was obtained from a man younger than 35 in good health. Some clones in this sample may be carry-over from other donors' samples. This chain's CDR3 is CASRTAGGYTGELFF. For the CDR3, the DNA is TGTGCCAGCAGGACAGCGGGAGGTTATACCGGGGAGCTGTTTTTT.